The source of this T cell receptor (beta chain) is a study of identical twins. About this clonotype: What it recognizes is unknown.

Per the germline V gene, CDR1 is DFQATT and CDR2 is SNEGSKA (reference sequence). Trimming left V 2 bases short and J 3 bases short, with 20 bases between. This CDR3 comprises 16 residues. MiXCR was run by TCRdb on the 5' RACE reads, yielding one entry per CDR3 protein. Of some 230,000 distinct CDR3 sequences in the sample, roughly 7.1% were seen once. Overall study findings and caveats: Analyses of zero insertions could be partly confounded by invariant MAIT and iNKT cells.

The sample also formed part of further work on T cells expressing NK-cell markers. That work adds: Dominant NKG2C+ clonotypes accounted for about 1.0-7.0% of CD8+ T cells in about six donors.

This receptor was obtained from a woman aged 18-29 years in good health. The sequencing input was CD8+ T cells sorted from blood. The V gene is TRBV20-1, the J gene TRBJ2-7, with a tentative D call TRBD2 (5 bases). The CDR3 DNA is TGCAGTGCTAGACCTGTAGAGGGAATTTCCATCTACGAGCAGTACTTC. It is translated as CSARPVEGISIYEQYF.